This T cell receptor (beta chain) originates from a study of beta chain features in type 1 diabetes. Whole-study context: Across every sample, some 110 million sorted cells were examined in total.

Expressed TCRB transcripts were sequenced because the entire RNA isolate underwent reverse transcription. The protocol was immunoSEQ multiplex PCR, while the TCRdb copy is restricted to in-frame clones and leaves out a portion. The table includes hundreds of thousands of clones, roughly a sixth detected once. This CDR3 contains 14 residues. The V gene's germline CDR1 is MNHEY and CDR2 SMNVEV (reference sequence). J lost 5 bases, V lost 6 bases, and 9 bases had no gene match. Per donor, one heparinised blood draw averaged around 120 mL. Researchers reported sorting CD4+ naive, central memory, regulatory and stem cell-like memory cells via CD45RO/CCR7/CD25/CD127/CD95/CD27. Details on this clone: Antigen unknown.

Study-wide results and limits: Within the patient group, naive, central memory and Treg TCRB repertoires appeared more similar to each other than within healthy donors.

This chain connects TRBV27 to TRBJ1-1, with TRBD1 matching over 7 bases. Sequenced: naive CD4+ T cells from blood. The TCR sequence derives from a man between 18 and 29 years old in good health. The CDR3 region has the DNA TGTGCCAGCAGGATTACGAGGGGGCGAACTGAAGCTTTCTTT. This codes for CASRITRGRTEAFF.